This T cell receptor beta chain was documented in a study of tumor and adjacent non-tumor tissue in lung cancer. Across the study: Patients were aged roughly 30 to 76, nine to eleven men and 5 women, stage I to III.

A modified ARM-PCR protocol with three rounds of nested PCR amplified TCRbeta. One entry per CDR3 protein, called by TCRdb with MiXCR from the multiplex PCR reads. The table records under 95,000 distinct CDR3 sequences, about 82% of them present only once. Regarding the study as a whole: TCR diversity was significantly greater in tumor than normal lung tissue. Top 100 clones took a larger repertoire share in normal lung.

The template was RNA from unsorted bulk tissue. More than 3 cm separated this lung sample from the edge of the tumor. This clonotype showed up many times. Its target is not known. Germline-derived CDR1 and CDR2 are SGHNT and YYREEE (reference sequence). The CDR3 consists of 17 residues. Trimming left V 0 bases short and J 0 bases short, with 10 bases between. V usage is TRBV5-4 and J usage is TRBJ2-6; D possibly corresponds to TRBD1 (6 bases). The TCR was taken from a man in his fifties or sixties with non-small cell lung cancer. Sequences were obtained from distant non-tumor lung tissue. CDR3 sequence reads: CASSLDRVLSGANVLTF. DNA of the CDR3: TGTGCCAGCAGCTTGGACAGGGTGCTCTCTGGGGCCAACGTCCTGACTTTC. Complete variable domain (other parts from reference TRBV5-4 and TRBJ2-6): ETGVTQSPTHLIKTRGQQVTLRCSSQSGHNTVSWYQQALGQGPQFIFQYYREEENGRGNFPPRFSGLQFPNYSSELNVNALELDDSALYLCASSLDRVLSGANVLTFGAGSRLTVL.